This T cell receptor (beta chain) was profiled in a study of beta chain features in type 1 diabetes. Findings of the study overall: Among patients with Type 1 diabetes, TCRB CDR3s were moderately but significantly shorter in every one of the four CD4+ subsets. At VDJ recombination sites, type 1 diabetes patients had fewer insertions and more deleted nucleotides. Possible PCR preference for shorter templates applied equally to patients and controls.

This clone was counted between two and nine times. The antigen is not known. Reverse transcribing all isolated RNA meant expressed TCRB transcripts were sequenced. Assay used: immunoSEQ multiplex PCR; TCRdb lists only in-frame clones, some missing. The table has 200,000 to 250,000 clones, around 15% seen once. The length of the CDR3 is 15 residues. Germline values: CDR1 MNHEY, CDR2 SVGAGI. V shed 0 bases and J shed 1 base, with 9 bases lying between them. The sample taken for sequencing was naive CD4+ T cells from blood. This TCR was sampled from a man aged 30 to 39 with type 1 diabetes. The V and J genes are TRBV6-5 and TRBJ1-2; D unclear. CDR3 amino acids: CASSYSRNGNYGYTF. The DNA for the CDR3 is TGTGCCAGCAGTTACTCGAGGAACGGTAACTATGGCTACACCTTC.